Below are 17 T cell receptor beta chains sequenced from a single sample in a study of HIV-infected patients and healthy controls (dated by TCRdb to 2014 to 2015). Receptor libraries were prepared by 5' RACE. TCRdb lists the instrument as Illumina MiSeq. Reverse transcription of approximately 540 ng RNA was performed with SuperScript III using primers directed against the alpha and beta constant regions. Alpha and beta chain libraries were generated separately via chain-specific third strand synthesis with multiplexing indices. Starting from the raw public reads, TCRdb applied fastp trimming at Q25, assembled clones with MiXCR and retained in-frame beta chains. Rows merge per CDR3 protein into single entries with the most common DNA and genes. This sample has around 6,000 distinct CDR3 sequences in its table, and 20% to 25% of those were observed once. The top ten constitute 20% to 25% of the sample.

Since whole blood was used without any cell fractionation, the repertoire reflected all peripheral T cells in unsorted form. This sample comprised blood, obtained before antiretroviral therapy. These receptors were obtained from an adult with HIV infection.

Concerning this clonotype: This may be a read error: a much more frequent sequence differs by one nucleotide. The V and J genes are TRBV6-5 and TRBJ1-2, with D uncertain. This CDR3 is 13 amino acids long. Germline V gene data show CDR1 as MNHEY and CDR2 as SVGAGI. Trimming cost V 5 bases and J 7 bases, with 14 bases left between them. Here the CDR3 reads CASSISPSGGYTF. In nucleotides, the CDR3 is TGTGCCAGCAGTATAAGTCCCAGCGGTGGCTACACCTTC.

In its sample, this clonotype was seen many times. The chain carries TRBV12-3 or TRBV12-4 and TRBJ2-3; TRBD1 matches at 7 bases. After removal of 3 bases from V and 3 bases from J, the junction contained 6 bases not matched to a gene. CDR3 length: 15 residues. The CDR3 DNA reads TGTGCCAGCAGTTTTAAAGGGGGCCCTACAGATACGCAGTATTTT. It codes for CASSFKGGPTDTQYF.

This clonotype was seen ten or more times. The chain links TRBV12-3 or TRBV12-4 to TRBJ1-1; D possibly corresponds to TRBD1 (6 bases). CDR3 length: 14 residues. Between the trimmed V and J ends, which lost 11 bases and 1 base, there was a span of 17 bases. The CDR3 DNA is TGTGCCGCGAGAAACAGGGAAGGGAACACTGAAGCTTTCTTT. This sequence encodes CAARNREGNTEAFF.

This chain joins TRBV30 and TRBJ1-1, with D possibly matching TRBD1 (6 bases). The CDR3 has 12 amino acids. The germline CDR1 and CDR2 sequences are GTSNPN and SVGIG (reference sequence). Trimming left V 3 bases short and J 2 bases short, with 7 bases between. The chain's CDR3 is CAWRQGNTEAFF. The CDR3, as DNA: TGTGCCTGGAGACAGGGAAACACTGAAGCTTTCTTT.

With regard to this clonotype: A junction boundary mismatches the germline segment, possibly from a read error. This chain uses TRBV7-3 with TRBJ2-2, with D possibly matching TRBD2 (5 bases). The CDR3 runs 14 residues. Per the germline V gene, CDR1 is SGHTA and CDR2 is FQGTGA. CDR3 DNA: TGTGCCATCAGCGGCCCCCCAGGCACAGGGGAGCTGTTTTTT. Its translation is CAISGPPGTGELFF.

Written as DNA, the CDR3 is TGTGCCAGCAGTCCGCCACAGGGCGCGGGATTTAGCTCCTACGAGCAGTACTTC. Protein sequence: CASSPPQGAGFSSYEQYF. The chain couples TRBV6-5 to TRBJ2-7; D may correspond to TRBD1 or TRBD2 (6 bases each). CDR3 length: 18 amino acids. The V and J ends lost 5 bases and 0 bases respectively, with 23 bases between them. The V gene's germline CDR1 is MNHEY and CDR2 SVGAGI.

This clonotype was found a few times. The V gene is TRBV3-1, the J gene TRBJ2-3; D remains ambiguous. Germline V gene sequence: CDR1 LGHDT, CDR2 YNNKEL (reference sequence). This CDR3 spans 14 amino acids. The germline V and J ends were trimmed by 0 bases and 2 bases, with 6 bases remaining between them. The CDR3 protein is CASSQDGTTDTQYF. CDR3 DNA: TGTGCCAGCAGCCAAGACGGAACCACAGATACGCAGTATTTT.

As for this clonotype: A single base separates this from a much larger clone, so it may be a read error. CDR3 nucleotides: TGTGCCAGCAGCAAAGAAGCCCGTCTGAGCTACTACGAGCAGTACTTC. It yields the protein CASSKEARLSYYEQYF. This chain connects TRBV21-1 to TRBJ2-7. TRBV21-1 is listed as a pseudogene. The CDR3 has 16 amino acids.

This clonotype has ten or more counts. As the CDR3 is not closed by the conserved phenylalanine or tryptophan, this likely results from a read error. Because the CDR3's place on the DNA is in doubt, the DNA is left out and the CDR3 is given as listed by TCRdb. The J gene is TRBJ1-1, the V gene TRBV3-1; the table names TRBD1, a call not compared with the DNA. The V gene's germline CDR1 is LGHDT and CDR2 YNNKEL (reference sequence). From its first to its last residue, the CDR3 has 9 amino acids. CDR3 protein: CASSPNRGD.

This clonotype was found a few times. The V and J genes are TRBV7-8 and TRBJ2-5; 9 bases map to TRBD2. CDR3 length: 15 residues. Trimming at V came to 3 bases and at J to 13 bases, leaving 15 bases not matched to a gene. Germline CDR1 is SGHVS and CDR2 is FQNEAQ. The DNA for the CDR3 is TGTGCCAGCAGCTTCCCAGCGGGGGGCCTACCCGCCCCGTACTTC. This translates into CASSFPAGGLPAPYF.

This clonotype is deemed medium-sized. The chain is built from TRBV9 and TRBJ2-3, with D hard to call. V dropped 0 bases and J dropped 4 bases, with 12 bases sitting between them. There are 15 residues in the CDR3. Germline V gene lookup returns CDR1 SGDLS and CDR2 YYNGEE. Here the CDR3 reads CASSVGFRVSDTQYF. CDR3 sequence (DNA): TGTGCCAGCAGCGTAGGTTTCCGGGTTTCAGATACGCAGTATTTT.

This clonotype was seen at least ten times. The CDR3 DNA reads TGTGCCAGCAGTTCCCGGACGGAGTTATTGGGTGGCTACACCTTC. Its protein is CASSSRTELLGGYTF. The V call is TRBV12-3 or TRBV12-4, the J call TRBJ1-2; the D is unclear. This CDR3 comprises 15 residues. Trimming took off 4 bases at V and 7 bases at J, with 19 bases between the two ends.

The gene calls are TRBV5-4 and TRBJ2-1, with a weak D call TRBD1 (5 bases). V was shortened by 1 base and J by 8 bases, with 13 bases between the two germline ends. The germline V gene encodes CDR1 SGHNT and CDR2 YYREEE (reference sequence). The CDR3 runs to 14 residues. DNA for the CDR3: TGTGCCAGCAGCTTGTCCCAGGGAAGGGATGAGCAGTTCTTC. Its protein is CASSLSQGRDEQFF.

This chain uses TRBV5-1 with TRBJ2-4; no clear D gene. V was pared by 0 bases and J by 7 bases, with 8 bases between. CDR3 size: 13 residues. The germline gives CDR1 SGHRS, CDR2 YFSETQ. CDR3 sequence (DNA): TGCGCCAGCAGCTTGGAAGGTGCCAACATTCAGTACTTC. Its protein is CASSLEGANIQYF.

Relative to its sample, this clonotype is medium-sized. CDR3 bases: TGTGCCAGTAGTATATGGGGACAGGCGTCCCCGGGACTTAACACCGGGGAGCTGTTTTTT. Residues: CASSIWGQASPGLNTGELFF. The chain recombines TRBV19 with TRBJ2-2; 8 bases match TRBD1. Germline V CDR1 and CDR2: LNHDA, SQIVND (reference sequence). With 2 bases clipped from V and 2 bases from J, the junction kept 16 bases outside the gene matches. CDR3 length equals 20 residues.

The rearrangement joins TRBV5-1 to TRBJ2-3; 10 bases agree with TRBD1. Trimming removed 4 bases from V and 3 bases from J; junction bases left unmatched: 5. Germline assignment: CDR1 SGHRS and CDR2 YFSETQ. The length of the CDR3 is 15 residues. The CDR3 region has the DNA TGCGCCAGCAGCCCAGGACAGGGGGAGACAGATACGCAGTATTTT. This translates into CASSPGQGETDTQYF. The entire variable domain, with the rest obtained from reference TRBV5-1 and TRBJ2-3, is as follows: KAGVTQTPRYLIKTRGQQVTLSCSPISGHRSVSWYQQTPGQGLQFLFEYFSETQRNKGNFPGRFSGRQFSNSRSEMNVSTLELGDSALYLCASSPGQGETDTQYFGPGTRLTVL.

Concerning this clonotype: Being one base from a much bigger clone, this may be a read error. This rearrangement joins TRBV5-1 to TRBJ1-2; TRBD1 matches at 7 bases. Germline loops: CDR1 SGHRS, CDR2 YFSETQ. This CDR3 comprises 15 residues. CDR3 amino acids: CSSSPTTSDRDGYTF. CDR3 DNA sequence: TGCTCCAGCAGCCCCACCACTTCCGACAGGGATGGCTACACCTTC.